This T cell receptor (beta chain) came from a study of chemoradiotherapy in HPV16-positive cancers. Study findings and constraints: Non-HPV-specific T cells did not expand in tumors during treatment, whereas candidate HPV-specific clones and E7-related motifs did.

Assay used: immunoSEQ multiplex PCR; TCRdb lists only in-frame clones, some missing. The sample holds over 10,000 clones, 77% seen once. Remarks on this clone: As yet, its antigen is unknown.

V dropped 7 bases and J dropped 4; count of bases not matched to a gene: 4. Germline-derived CDR1 and CDR2 are MNHEY and SVGAGI. The CDR3 spans 14 residues. The receptor's source is a human donor with HPV-associated anogenital cancer. The rearrangement links TRBV6-5 to TRBJ2-7; TRBD2 matches at 13 bases. Sample collection occurred from a patient who underwent chemoradiotherapy. Here the CDR3 reads CASTRTSGGYEQYF. CDR3 DNA: TGTGCCAGCACCAGGACTAGCGGGGGATACGAGCAGTACTTC.